The 19 T cell receptor beta chains reported below all come from one sample, sequenced in a study of CD8+CD57+ T cells in acquired aplastic anemia. CDR3 and TCR beta VDJ profiling relied on genomic DNA as the template. TCRdb re-called the reads with MiXCR, one entry per CDR3 protein. The table shows 150,000 to 200,000 distinct CDR3 sequences, with 55% to 70% occurring only once. Material for sequencing was sorted CD4+, CD8+, or CD8+CD57+ T cells (not recorded which) from PBMCs. The receptors here all came from a human donor in good health.

The genes are TRBV24-1 and TRBJ1-2; 8 bases fit TRBD1. The ends lost 4 bases at V and 4 bases at J; junction bases unmatched: 7. Germline values: CDR1 KGHDR, CDR2 SFDVKD. This CDR3 is built from 15 residues. This CDR3 is CATSDIGQGGYGYTF. The DNA of the CDR3 is TGTGCCACCAGTGACATCGGACAGGGCGGCTATGGCTACACCTTC.

This clonotype was recorded at least ten times. The chain uses TRBV29-1 and TRBJ2-1; the match to TRBD2 covers 10 bases. Germline V gene data show CDR1 as SQVTM and CDR2 as ANQGSEA. The CDR3 runs 15 residues. V trimming: 5 bases; J trimming: 2 bases; junction bases outside the gene matches: 6. The CDR3 spells CSVYVGTSAYNEQFF. The DNA for the CDR3 is TGCAGCGTTTATGTCGGGACTAGCGCCTACAATGAGCAGTTCTTC.

The rearrangement uses TRBV10-3 and TRBJ1-2; D gene unclear. Trimming shortened V by 2 bases and J by 5 bases, and 15 bases separated the two germline ends. The CDR3 has 15 residues. CDR1 ENHRY and CDR2 SYGVKD come from the germline V gene. The CDR3 loop is CAISEPGGVLYGYTF. The CDR3 DNA reads as TGTGCCATCAGTGAGCCGGGCGGGGTTTTGTATGGCTACACCTTC.

This clonotype was recorded a few times. This sequence joins TRBV24-1 and TRBJ2-2; TRBD1 aligns across 7 bases. V lost 2 bases to trimming and J lost 7 bases; unmatched junction nucleotides: 6. CDR3 size: 15 residues. Germline CDR1 is KGHDR and CDR2 is SFDVKD. The CDR3 DNA sequence: TGTGCCACCAGTGATTGGCCGACAGGGATCGGGGAGCTGTTTTTT. Its translation is CATSDWPTGIGELFF.

The chain links TRBV7-2 to TRBJ2-7, with TRBD1 matching 10 bases. The DNA end is a closer match to TRBJ2-5, so the J assignment may be wrong. Germline CDR1 SGHTA, CDR2 FQGNSA. There are 16 residues in the CDR3. In DNA form, the CDR3 reads TGTGCCAGCAGCTCCCTTGACAGGGGGCTTGGGGAGACCCAGTACTTC. Encoded protein: CASSSLDRGLGETQYF.

This clonotype was found many times. This chain connects TRBV9 to TRBJ2-5; TRBD2 might be the D (6 bases). This CDR3 is 15 amino acids long. V was cut by 0 bases and J by 4 bases, with 13 bases left in between. Germline V gives CDR1 SGDLS, CDR2 YYNGEE. CDR3 protein: CASSVAPGGGETQYF. The CDR3 nucleotides read TGTGCCAGCAGCGTAGCCCCCGGGGGAGGAGAGACCCAGTACTTC.

The rearrangement joins TRBV5-8 to TRBJ1-1; the match to TRBD1 covers 9 bases. V shed 5 bases, J shed 11 bases, and the junction held 13 bases outside the gene matches. The length of the CDR3 is 14 residues. The germline V gene has CDR1 SGHTS and CDR2 YDEGEE. CDR3 in DNA: TGTGCCAGCAGGGACCGGACAGGGGAGGATTGGGCTTTCTTT. Translated: CASRDRTGEDWAFF. The full variable domain, in which reference TRBV5-8 and TRBJ1-1 provide the parts outside the CDR3, is EAGVTQSPTHLIKTRGQQATLRCSPISGHTSVYWYQQALGLGLQFLLWYDEGEERNRGNFPPRFSGRQFPNYSSELNVNALELEDSALYLCASRDRTGEDWAFFGQGTRLTVV.

The V gene is TRBV7-6, the J gene TRBJ1-1; D unclear. The CDR3 spans 10 residues. Trimming took off 5 bases at V and 7 bases at J, with 5 bases between the two ends. Germline values: CDR1 SGHVS, CDR2 FNYEAQ. CDR3 residues: CASSVFEAFF. DNA of the CDR3: TGTGCCAGCAGCGTCTTTGAAGCTTTCTTT.

The rearrangement joins TRBV2 to TRBJ2-4, with a weak D call TRBD2 (6 bases). Germline V gene lookup returns CDR1 SNHLY and CDR2 FYNNEI. Trimming cost V 8 bases and J 0 bases, with 11 bases left between them. This CDR3 contains 14 residues. The CDR3 DNA sequence: TGTGCCAGCGGCAGGGAGGAAGCCAAAAACATTCAGTACTTC. This sequence encodes CASGREEAKNIQYF.

This clonotype was seen ten or more times. The V and J genes are TRBV11-2 and TRBJ2-5; tentatively, D is TRBD1 or TRBD2 (5 bases each). Germline V CDR1 and CDR2: SGHAT, FQNNGV. The ends were cut back, 4 bases at V and 1 base at J, with 10 bases in the middle. The CDR3 extends over 14 amino acids. CDR3 residues: CASSSQDFQETQYF. CDR3 bases: TGTGCCAGCAGCTCACAGGACTTCCAAGAGACCCAGTACTTC.

A single count supports this clonotype. V usage is TRBV20-1 and J usage is TRBJ2-7; TRBD1 agrees at 7 bases. The junction had 8 bases not matched to a gene; V was cut back by 0 bases and J by 3 bases. Germline-derived CDR1 and CDR2 are DFQATT and SNEGSKA (reference sequence). The CDR3 contains 15 residues. CDR3 in amino acids: CSARDRDSLGYEQYF. The CDR3 nucleotides are TGCAGTGCTAGAGATCGGGACAGCTTAGGCTACGAGCAGTACTTC.

As regards this clonotype: At one boundary the junction diverges from the germline segment, which might be a read error. V is TRBV2 and J is TRBJ2-7; possibly TRBD1 for D (5 bases). Germline V gene lookup returns CDR1 SNHLY and CDR2 FYNNEI. This CDR3 contains 12 residues. The CDR3 reads CASSEQGYGQYF. For the CDR3, the DNA is TGTGCCAGCAGTGAACAGGGATACGGGCAGTACTTC. Filled out from reference TRBV2 and TRBJ2-7, the complete variable domain reads EPEVTQTPSHQVTQMGQEVILRCVPISNHLYFYWYRQILGQKVEFLVSFYNNEISEKSEIFDDQFSVERPDGSNFTLKIRSTKLEDSAMYFCASSEQGYGQYFGPGTRLTVT.

V usage is TRBV20-1 and J usage is TRBJ2-5, with D unclear. Germline values: CDR1 DFQATT, CDR2 SNEGSKA (reference sequence). This CDR3 comprises 12 residues. V lost 7 bases and J lost 1, with 10 bases in between. CDR3 protein: CSGHAPQETQYF. In nucleotides, the CDR3 is TGCAGTGGGCACGCGCCCCAAGAGACCCAGTACTTC.

The chain links TRBV7-3 to TRBJ1-2, with 8 nucleotides matching TRBD1. Germline assignment: CDR1 SGHTA and CDR2 FQGTGA. The CDR3 runs to 13 residues. V shed 6 bases and J 7 bases; nucleotides not matched to a gene: 7. Written as DNA, the CDR3 is TGTGCCAGCAGTTTGACAGGGGCGGTTGGCTACACCTTC. This sequence encodes CASSLTGAVGYTF.

The rearrangement uses TRBV5-4 and TRBJ2-1; 9 nucleotides align to TRBD2. The CDR3 runs 14 residues. Trimming took 0 bases from V and 6 from J; bases not matched to a gene: 1. Germline V gives CDR1 SGHNT, CDR2 YYREEE (reference sequence). Here the CDR3 reads CASSLASGVNEQFF. The CDR3 DNA sequence: TGTGCCAGCAGCTTGGCTAGCGGGGTCAATGAGCAGTTCTTC.

This rearrangement joins TRBV7-9 to TRBJ2-1, with D hard to call. V was cut by 4 bases and J by 8 bases, with 15 bases left in between. CDR1 and CDR2 from the germline V gene are SEHNR and FQNEAQ (reference sequence). This CDR3 spans 14 amino acids. The CDR3 nucleotides read TGTGCCAGCAGCTCCCTCGGGTTTGGCGATGAGCAGTTCTTC. It codes for CASSSLGFGDEQFF.

The chain links TRBV30 to TRBJ2-7; 11 bases fit TRBD1. The CDR3 extends over 13 amino acids. V was pared by 8 bases and J by 0 bases, with 3 bases of the junction left unmatched. Germline loops: CDR1 GTSNPN, CDR2 SVGIG (reference sequence). CDR3 amino acids: CARDRGNSYEQYF. CDR3 DNA sequence: TGTGCCCGGGACAGGGGGAACTCCTACGAGCAGTACTTC.

The chain couples TRBV29-1 to TRBJ2-7; possibly TRBD1 for D (6 bases). V lost 1 base and J lost 3, with 10 bases in between. Per germline, CDR1 SQVTM and CDR2 ANQGSEA. The CDR3 is made up of 13 amino acids. Here the CDR3 reads CSVEAEDSYEQYF. Here the CDR3 DNA reads TGCAGCGTTGAAGCGGAGGACAGCTACGAGCAGTACTTC.

This clonotype was observed a single time. This chain uses TRBV7-3 with TRBJ2-3; 9 nucleotides line up with TRBD2. The CDR3 consists of 15 residues. Trimming at V came to 2 bases and at J to 2 bases, leaving 2 bases not matched to a gene. CDR1 and CDR2 from the germline V gene are SGHTA and FQGTGA. The CDR3 DNA reads TGTGCCAGCAGCTTATTAGCGGGGGACACAGATACGCAGTATTTT. Protein sequence: CASSLLAGDTDTQYF.